The 14 T cell receptor beta chains listed next were all sequenced from one sample in a study of cytomegalovirus exposure and HLA in healthy donors (dated by TCRdb to 2017 to 2019). The receptor library was made with the immunoSEQ multiplex PCR assay. For the multiplex PCR, a mixture combining 60 forward primers for TCR Vbeta segments and 13 reverse primers for TCR Jbeta segments was used. TCRdb took over this immuneACCESS table, retaining in-frame rearrangements with V and J assigned. Such tables are incomplete; in checked studies, under half of the missing clones stem from an unresolved V gene, and the remainder is unexplained. This sample gives about 150,000 clones in total; 79% of them show up just once. The ten largest make up 6% to 6.5% of the sample. The sequenced sample consisted of PBMCs. Receptor source: a man aged 45-60 years in good health and CMV-seropositive.

This chain joins TRBV2 and TRBJ2-1; D may be TRBD1 (6 bases). Germline CDR1 reads SNHLY; CDR2 reads FYNNEI. The CDR3 is 18 residues long. V lost 4 bases and J lost 6, with 25 bases in between. The CDR3 bases are TGTGCCAGCAGTGGAGGAACGGGACATAGACGGCTTCGCAATGAGCAGTTCTTC. Translation gives CASSGGTGHRRLRNEQFF.

V is TRBV19 and J is TRBJ1-5; 12 bases map to TRBD1. This CDR3 spans 19 amino acids. CDR1 and CDR2 from the germline V gene are LNHDA and SQIVND (reference sequence). With 6 bases clipped from V and 4 bases from J, the junction kept 16 bases outside the gene matches. The CDR3 DNA reads as TGTGCCAGTAGCAGGGGGGACAGGGGGCTGTCCCGCAAAAATCAGCCCCAGCATTTT. Encoded protein: CASSRGDRGLSRKNQPQHF.

The rearrangement links TRBV27 to TRBJ2-5; 9 bases align to TRBD1. The better agreement between TRBJ2-7 and the DNA end casts doubt on the J call. The CDR3 has 15 residues. Germline CDR1 reads MNHEY; CDR2 reads SMNVEV (reference sequence). CDR3 sequence (DNA): TGTGCCAGCAGTCCAAAGCTCGGGACAGGGCCCGAGCAGTACTTC. It codes for CASSPKLGTGPEQYF.

The rearrangement uses TRBV9 and TRBJ2-7; tentatively, D is TRBD2 (6 bases). Between the trimmed V and J ends, which lost 0 bases and 1 base, there was a span of 14 bases. Germline values: CDR1 SGDLS, CDR2 YYNGEE. The CDR3 spans 16 residues. Here the CDR3 DNA reads TGTGCCAGCAGCGTAGGGTTCGGGAGCTCGTCCTACGAGCAGTACTTC. This sequence encodes CASSVGFGSSSYEQYF.

This clone was detected once. This chain uses TRBV5-6 with TRBJ1-1, with no clear D. V lost 1 base and J lost 5, with 12 bases in between. From germline, CDR1 is SGHDT and CDR2 YYEEEE. The CDR3 has 14 residues. This CDR3 reads CASSLLAARTEAFF. The DNA for the CDR3 is TGTGCCAGCAGCTTGTTGGCGGCCCGAACTGAAGCTTTCTTT.

The rearrangement joins TRBV4-2 to TRBJ2-5; TRBD2 might be the D (6 bases). Between the trimmed V and J ends, which lost 1 base and 0 bases, there was a span of 15 bases. The CDR3 is 17 amino acids. Germline V lookup: CDR1 LGHNA, CDR2 YNFKEQ. CDR3 residues: CASSQGGVGAYQETQYF. The CDR3 nucleotides read TGTGCCAGCAGCCAAGGCGGGGTCGGAGCCTACCAAGAGACCCAGTACTTC.

The chain carries TRBV4-2 and TRBJ2-1; possibly TRBD2 for D (6 bases). The CDR3 has 17 amino acids. Looked up from germline, CDR1 is LGHNA and CDR2 is YNFKEQ. Trimming pared 5 bases from V and 7 bases from J, leaving 24 bases between. The CDR3 DNA reads TGTGCCAGCAGCTTCCAACTTCGCGGGGCCCTGTCGAATGAGCAGTTCTTC. Residues: CASSFQLRGALSNEQFF.

The chain links TRBV27 to TRBJ2-1; D unresolved. The V gene lost 3 bases and the J gene lost 3 bases, with 6 bases spanning the gap. Germline V gene data show CDR1 as MNHEY and CDR2 as SMNVEV (reference sequence). The CDR3 contains 13 residues. The CDR3 region has the DNA TGTGCCAGCAGTTTGGAGTACTACAATGAGCAGTTCTTC. Protein product: CASSLEYYNEQFF.

This chain connects TRBV11-2 to TRBJ1-1; 10 bases fit TRBD1. J gave up 6 bases and V 5 bases, and 9 bases lay outside the gene matches. CDR1 is SGHAT and CDR2 is FQNNGV in the germline V gene. This CDR3 is built from 15 residues. CDR3 protein: CASSAQTGGMAEAFF. Here the CDR3 DNA reads TGTGCCAGCAGCGCCCAGACAGGGGGCATGGCTGAAGCTTTCTTT.

The V and J genes are TRBV5-6 and TRBJ2-3; 8 bases are shared with TRBD2. CDR1 is SGHDT and CDR2 is YYEEEE in the germline V gene. V lost 0 bases to trimming and J lost 0 bases; unmatched junction nucleotides: 3. This CDR3 is built from 16 residues. This CDR3 is CASSLVAGPSTDTQYF. The CDR3, as DNA: TGTGCCAGCAGCTTGGTAGCGGGACCTAGCACAGATACGCAGTATTTT.

The J gene is TRBJ2-7, the V gene TRBV5-8; TRBD1 matches 8 bases. There are 12 residues in the CDR3. Trimming removed 5 bases from V and 6 bases from J; junction bases left unmatched: 4. The germline CDR1 and CDR2 sequences are SGHTS and YDEGEE. CDR3: CASRVTGAEQYF. The CDR3 nucleotides are TGTGCCAGCAGGGTGACAGGGGCCGAGCAGTACTTC.

The rearrangement uses TRBV29-1 and TRBJ2-3; 7 bases map to TRBD1. The V segment lost 7 bases and the J segment 8 bases; nucleotides outside the gene matches: 9. The germline CDR1 and CDR2 sequences are SQVTM and ANQGSEA. This CDR3 region has 12 residues. The CDR3 sequence is CSALRGPGTQYF. CDR3 DNA: TGCAGCGCACTGAGGGGGCCGGGTACGCAGTATTTT.

The chain joins TRBV13 to TRBJ2-7; 8 nucleotides agree with TRBD1. Germline values: CDR1 PRHDT, CDR2 FYEKMQ (reference sequence). CDR3 length: 15 amino acids. V shed 1 base, J shed 0 bases, and the junction held 2 bases outside the gene matches. CDR3 residues: CASSLAGTGSYEQYF. Here the CDR3 DNA reads TGTGCCAGCAGCTTAGCCGGGACAGGCTCCTACGAGCAGTACTTC. The full variable domain, its missing parts supplied by reference TRBV13 and TRBJ2-7, is AAGVIQSPRHLIKEKRETATLKCYPIPRHDTVYWYQQGPGQDPQFLISFYEKMQSDKGSIPDRFSAQQFSDYHSELNMSSLELGDSALYFCASSLAGTGSYEQYFGPGTRLTVT.

The genes are TRBV4-2 and TRBJ2-1, with 8 bases aligning to TRBD2. Germline CDR1 is LGHNA and CDR2 is YNFKEQ. The V and J ends lost 0 bases and 4 bases, in that order; junction bases with no gene match: 5. This CDR3 contains 16 residues. The CDR3 loop is CASSQEGTGGYNEQFF. CDR3 sequence (DNA): TGTGCCAGCAGCCAAGAGGGGACGGGAGGGTACAATGAGCAGTTCTTC.